The 21 T cell receptor beta chains in this list originate from one sample, sequenced in a study of response to subunit inactivated influenza vaccine. Using its own MiXCR run on the RT-PCR reads, TCRdb lists one record per CDR3 protein. This sample has about 520,000 distinct CDR3 sequences, with approximately 24% found just once. The sample was CD4+ T cells sorted from PBMCs, taken approximately 5 days after vaccination. These receptors were obtained from a man aged 45-65 years who received an inactivated influenza vaccine.

This clonotype was observed a few times. The chain is built from TRBV20-1 and TRBJ2-1, with D maybe TRBD2 (5 bases). The CDR3 has 14 residues. V lost 4 bases, J lost 5 bases, and 15 bases lay in between. Looked up from germline, CDR1 is DFQATT and CDR2 is SNEGSKA (reference sequence). The CDR3 region has the DNA TGCAGTGCTATGCGGACTGGATCGAACAATGAGCAGTTCTTC. Translated: CSAMRTGSNNEQFF.

The CDR3 protein is CASSKGQGNEKLFF. In DNA form, the CDR3 reads TGCGCCAGCAGCAAGGGACAGGGGAACGAAAAACTGTTTTTT. This rearrangement joins TRBV5-1 to TRBJ1-4, with 10 bases fitting TRBD1. With 4 bases clipped from V and 8 bases from J, the junction kept 5 bases outside the gene matches. This CDR3 is built from 14 residues. Per germline, CDR1 SGHRS and CDR2 YFSETQ.

The CDR3 nucleotides read TGTGCCAGCAGCCAAAATCCCGGGACAGCCTATGGCTACACCTTC. Protein product: CASSQNPGTAYGYTF. V is TRBV14 and J is TRBJ1-2; 7 bases align to TRBD1. CDR1 is SGHDN, CDR2 FVKESK, per germline. V lost 2 bases to trimming and J lost 4 bases; unmatched junction nucleotides: 7. The CDR3 contains 15 residues.

The chain employs TRBV15 and TRBJ2-5; D is possibly TRBD1 or TRBD2 (5 bases each). Germline V CDR1 and CDR2: LNHNV, YYDKDF (reference sequence). This CDR3 is 14 amino acids long. The germline V and J ends were trimmed by 1 base and 5 bases, with 11 bases remaining between them. The CDR3 region has the DNA TGTGCCACCAGCAGAGTGTTAGGGGAGGAGACCCAGTACTTC. Protein product: CATSRVLGEETQYF.

This chain joins TRBV3-1 and TRBJ2-3; D gene ambiguous. The CDR3 has 13 residues. Germline V gene lookup returns CDR1 LGHDT and CDR2 YNNKEL (reference sequence). V lost 1 base and J 2 bases, leaving 4 bases between the germline ends. CDR3 protein: CASSQGLTDTQYF. The CDR3 nucleotides are TGTGCCAGCAGCCAAGGACTCACAGATACGCAGTATTTT.

The chain combines TRBV7-6 with TRBJ2-2, with D perhaps TRBD2 (6 bases). Trimming left V 5 bases short and J 6 bases short, with 13 bases between. Looked up from germline, CDR1 is SGHVS and CDR2 is FNYEAQ. The CDR3 spans 14 residues. This CDR3 is CASSLEWGAGELFF. CDR3 nucleotide sequence: TGTGCCAGCAGCCTTGAGTGGGGGGCCGGGGAGCTGTTTTTT.

The chain combines TRBV5-1 with TRBJ2-1; 8 bases are shared with TRBD2. This CDR3 contains 16 residues. V gave up 2 bases and J gave up 6 bases; unmatched junction bases: 10. Germline lookup yields CDR1 SGHRS and CDR2 YFSETQ. The CDR3 sequence is CASSLPGTSSFNEQFF. Written as DNA, the CDR3 is TGCGCCAGCAGCTTACCAGGGACTAGTTCTTTCAATGAGCAGTTCTTC.

The J gene is TRBJ1-3, the V gene TRBV28; 9 bases are shared with TRBD1. Germline values: CDR1 MDHEN, CDR2 SYDVKM. The CDR3 consists of 15 residues. J was trimmed by 4 bases and V by 4 bases; bases with no gene match: 5. The CDR3 protein is CASSSQGALGNTIYF. The CDR3 coding sequence is TGTGCCAGCAGTTCACAGGGGGCTCTAGGAAACACCATATATTTT.

The CDR3 spells CSGAGGAKTQYF. The CDR3 nucleotides read TGCAGCGGTGCAGGGGGCGCAAAGACCCAGTACTTC. The chain recombines TRBV29-1 with TRBJ2-5; 8 nucleotides agree with TRBD1. After removal of 7 bases from V and 6 bases from J, the junction contained 7 bases not matched to a gene. Germline-derived CDR1 and CDR2 are SQVTM and ANQGSEA. There are 12 residues in the CDR3.

This chain links TRBV20-1 with TRBJ2-3; 10 bases line up with TRBD1. The CDR3 consists of 19 residues. V gave up 3 bases and J gave up 2 bases; unmatched junction bases: 17. CDR1 is DFQATT, CDR2 SNEGSKA, per germline (reference sequence). The CDR3 DNA follows: TGCAGTGCTAGTGATACCCGGGACAGGGGCCGAGCGTTCACAGATACGCAGTATTTT. Its protein product is CSASDTRDRGRAFTDTQYF.

CDR3 DNA sequence: TGTGCCATCAGTTATACCGGGCCATCCACAGATACGCAGTATTTT. This codes for CAISYTGPSTDTQYF. The rearrangement uses TRBV10-3 and TRBJ2-3; D is unclear. The V gene's germline CDR1 is ENHRY and CDR2 SYGVKD. This CDR3 has 15 residues. The ends were cut back, 5 bases at V and 2 bases at J, with 14 bases in the middle.

The rearrangement joins TRBV12-3 or TRBV12-4 to TRBJ2-2; possible D gene TRBD2, 5 bases. This CDR3 spans 14 amino acids. Trimming removed 6 bases from V and 2 bases from J, with 10 bases in between. The CDR3 protein is CASRPGKNTGELFF. CDR3 DNA: TGTGCCAGCAGACCCGGGAAAAACACCGGGGAGCTGTTTTTT.

This clonotype has only a few counts. CDR3 residues: CASSGSVNSVETQYF. The CDR3 nucleotides read TGCGCCAGCAGCGGTTCGGTAAATTCGGTGGAGACCCAGTACTTC. The chain couples TRBV5-1 to TRBJ2-5; D ambiguous. CDR1 and CDR2 from the germline V gene are SGHRS and YFSETQ. Trimming left V 4 bases short and J 5 bases short, with 18 bases between. The CDR3 is 15 residues long.

This rearrangement joins TRBV7-2 to TRBJ2-7; the match to TRBD2 covers 7 bases. The junction had 5 bases not matched to a gene; V was cut back by 0 bases and J by 3 bases. Germline V gene data show CDR1 as SGHTA and CDR2 as FQGNSA. The CDR3 is made up of 15 amino acids. CDR3 loop: CASSLAPLAFYEQYF. The DNA of the CDR3 is TGTGCCAGCAGCTTAGCGCCACTAGCGTTCTACGAGCAGTACTTC.

The chain carries TRBV12-3 or TRBV12-4 and TRBJ1-1; the D gene is possibly TRBD1 (6 bases). V was shortened by 5 bases and J by 6 bases, with 16 bases between the two germline ends. The CDR3 is 14 residues long. The CDR3 sequence is CASSGGTTSPEAFF. In nucleotides, the CDR3 is TGTGCCAGCAGTGGAGGGACAACCTCGCCTGAAGCTTTCTTT.

This clonotype has only a few counts. The rearrangement joins TRBV4-3 to TRBJ2-7, with 7 nucleotides matching TRBD1. Trimming cost V 1 base and J 6 bases; bases outside gene matches: 12. From germline, CDR1 is LGHNA and CDR2 YSLEER. The CDR3 contains 16 residues. The chain's CDR3 is CASSQGVGQTVLEQYF. The CDR3, as DNA: TGCGCCAGCAGCCAAGGGGTGGGACAGACGGTTCTCGAGCAGTACTTC.

This sequence joins TRBV27 and TRBJ2-1, with D tentatively TRBD2 (5 bases). CDR1 and CDR2 (germline): MNHEY, SMNVEV (reference sequence). Trimming cost V 7 bases and J 7 bases, with 8 bases left between them. The CDR3 totals 11 residues. The CDR3: CASIGLNEQFF. As DNA, the CDR3 is TGTGCCAGCATAGGACTGAATGAGCAGTTCTTC.

J is TRBJ1-1 and V is TRBV29-1; D unclear. Trimming took off 1 base at V and 4 bases at J, with 16 bases between the two ends. In germline, CDR1 is SQVTM, CDR2 ANQGSEA. CDR3 size: 15 residues. The CDR3 reads CSVEGQIGGGTEAFF. The CDR3 nucleotides are TGCAGCGTTGAAGGGCAGATAGGAGGTGGCACTGAAGCTTTCTTT. The whole variable domain, filled in from reference TRBV29-1 and TRBJ1-1, reads SAVISQKPSRDICQRGTSLTIQCQVDSQVTMMFWYRQQPGQSLTLIATANQGSEATYESGFVIDKFPISRPNLTFSTLTVSNMSPEDSSIYLCSVEGQIGGGTEAFFGQGTRLTVV.

This clonotype was observed a handful of times. The gene calls are TRBV10-3 and TRBJ1-1; D is undetermined. The CDR3 has 12 residues. The germline V gene encodes CDR1 ENHRY and CDR2 SYGVKD. Trimming took off 2 bases at V and 5 bases at J, with 6 bases between the two ends. The CDR3 reads CAISEGVTEAFF. CDR3 sequence (DNA): TGTGCCATCAGTGAGGGCGTTACTGAAGCTTTCTTT.

This chain links TRBV7-2 with TRBJ2-3; the match to TRBD1 covers 8 bases. Trimming cost V 3 bases and J 5 bases; bases outside gene matches: 7. The germline gives CDR1 SGHTA, CDR2 FQGNSA. The CDR3 runs to 15 residues. CDR3 protein: CASSFQGARGDTQYF. The CDR3 nucleotides read TGTGCCAGCAGCTTCCAGGGGGCGCGGGGAGATACGCAGTATTTT. Full variable domain (outside the CDR3, taken from reference TRBV7-2 and TRBJ2-3): GAGVSQSPSNKVTEKGKDVELRCDPISGHTALYWYRQSLGQGLEFLIYFQGNSAPDKSGLPSDRFSAERTGGSVSTLTIQRTQQEDSAVYLCASSFQGARGDTQYFGPGTRLTVL.

This clonotype occurred a few times. V is TRBV7-2 and J is TRBJ1-2; tentative D call: TRBD1 (5 bases). The CDR3 is made up of 17 amino acids. V lost 1 base and J 0 bases, leaving 15 bases between the germline ends. Germline-derived CDR1 and CDR2 are SGHTA and FQGNSA. This chain's CDR3 is CASSLGGWDGTNYGYTF. Written as DNA, the CDR3 is TGTGCCAGCAGCTTAGGGGGTTGGGACGGCACTAACTATGGCTACACCTTC.